Following are 25 T cell receptor beta chains from one sample sequenced in a study of regulatory T cells in long-lasting Graves disease. To make TCR beta libraries, researchers used iRepertoire HTBI primers and Arm-PCR of CDR3 regions. TCRdb fed the multiplex PCR reads into MiXCR, producing one record per CDR3 protein. Of over 650,000 distinct CDR3 sequences listed, around 30% were seen once; the top ten hold 35% to 55%. Time point described: persistent/refractory GD, antithyroid drugs over 5 years with positive TRAb. The TCR library was made from RNA extracted from PBMCs. The specimen was peripheral blood mononuclear cells (PBMCs), collected when the disease was refractory, from a patient treated with antithyroid drugs. The receptors were sampled from a female donor with Graves disease.

This clonotype was picked up many times. V gene TRBV11-2 combines with J gene TRBJ1-4, with D tentatively TRBD1 (5 bases). The CDR3 consists of 15 residues. CDR1 is SGHAT and CDR2 is FQNNGV in the germline V gene. Trimming took off 1 base at V and 8 bases at J, with 14 bases between the two ends. The DNA of the CDR3 is TGTGCCAGCAGCTTAGTTCCGCAGGGACGGGAAAAACTGTTTTTT. This encodes CASSLVPQGREKLFF.

This clonotype was detected a few times. V gene TRBV28 combines with J gene TRBJ2-7, with no clear D. CDR1 is MDHEN and CDR2 is SYDVKM in the germline V gene. V gave up 6 bases and J gave up 2 bases, with 14 bases separating them. CDR3 length: 14 amino acids. The CDR3 sequence is CASSPLRSPYEQYF. CDR3 bases: TGTGCCAGCAGCCCGCTGAGATCCCCCTACGAGCAGTACTTC.

This sequence joins TRBV7-3 and TRBJ1-5; a possible D gene is TRBD1 (5 bases). Germline-derived CDR1 and CDR2 are SGHTA and FQGTGA. The V and J ends lost 6 bases and 2 bases respectively, with 14 bases between them. The CDR3 has 15 amino acids. The CDR3 loop is CASSFGGFGNQPQHF. In nucleotides, the CDR3 is TGTGCCAGCAGTTTTGGGGGGTTTGGCAATCAGCCCCAGCATTTT.

The J gene is TRBJ2-7, the V gene TRBV2, with D perhaps given as TRBD1 or TRBD2 (6 bases each). The CDR3 has 13 residues. CDR1 is SNHLY and CDR2 is FYNNEI in the germline V gene. CDR3 bases: TGTGTGACCAAAGGGGGGATGACTTACGAGCAGTACTTC. Protein sequence: CVTKGGMTYEQYF.

There are many counts of this clonotype. The chain employs TRBV5-4 and TRBJ1-2; D gene uncertain. CDR1 is SGHNT, CDR2 YYREEE, per germline (reference sequence). V shed 4 bases and J shed 4 bases, with 14 bases lying between them. This CDR3 is built from 14 residues. CDR3 amino acids: CASSPSGEFYGYTF. The CDR3 DNA sequence: TGTGCCAGCAGCCCAAGCGGTGAATTCTATGGCTACACCTTC.

This clonotype came up a few times. The chain is built from TRBV6-5 and TRBJ1-1, with 8 positions matching TRBD1. The junction had 3 bases not matched to a gene; V was cut back by 0 bases and J by 3 bases. CDR1 and CDR2 (germline): MNHEY, SVGAGI. The length of the CDR3 is 15 residues. CDR3 region: CASSYSAGGHTEAFF. For the CDR3, the DNA is TGTGCCAGCAGTTACTCAGCAGGGGGCCACACTGAAGCTTTCTTT.

This clonotype has just a few counts. This chain uses TRBV20-1 with TRBJ2-5, with 11 nucleotides matching TRBD2. The CDR3 spans 15 residues. The V gene's germline CDR1 is DFQATT and CDR2 SNEGSKA (reference sequence). The junction had 5 bases not matched to a gene; V was cut back by 2 bases and J by 3 bases. CDR3 nucleotide sequence: TGCAGTGCTAGAAGGGGACTAGCGGACAAAGAGACCCAGTACTTC. Translation: CSARRGLADKETQYF.

This clonotype was detected only a few times. The CDR3 here is CATSDGHPQETQYF. CDR3 DNA sequence: TGTGCCACCAGTGACGGACATCCCCAAGAGACCCAGTACTTC. The V gene is TRBV24-1, the J gene TRBJ2-5, with D possibly matching TRBD1 (5 bases). The germline gives CDR1 KGHDR, CDR2 SFDVKD. The V end was cut by 4 bases, the J end by 1 base, with 9 bases between. The CDR3 sequence is 14 residues long.

V is TRBV7-6 and J is TRBJ2-2; D unclear. CDR1 is SGHVS, CDR2 FNYEAQ, per germline. V lost 1 base, J lost 6 bases, and 9 bases lay in between. The CDR3 consists of 14 residues. CDR3 loop: CASSLGASSGELFF. In DNA form, the CDR3 reads TGTGCCAGCAGCTTAGGAGCTTCGTCCGGGGAGCTGTTTTTT. Together with reference TRBV7-6 and TRBJ2-2, the CDR3 gives the full variable domain: GAGVSQSPRYKVTKRGQDVALRCDPISGHVSLYWYRQALGQGPEFLTYFNYEAQQDKSGLPNDRFSAERPEGSISTLTIQRTEQRDSAMYRCASSLGASSGELFFGEGSRLTVL.

Regarding this clonotype: An end of the junction does not agree with germline; a read error may underlie this. The CDR3 coding sequence is TGTACCATCAGTGAGTTCGGCAGGGGAAACACTGAAGCTTTCTTT. This codes for CTISEFGRGNTEAFF. This chain uses TRBV10-3 with TRBJ1-1; possible D gene TRBD1, 6 bases. Germline CDR1 is ENHRY and CDR2 is SYGVKD. The CDR3 consists of 15 residues.

In this sample, this clonotype turned up a few times. In nucleotides, the CDR3 is TGTGCCTGGAGCCGCTCAGGGGAGGAGACCCAGTACTTC. As protein: CAWSRSGEETQYF. This chain joins TRBV30 and TRBJ2-5; perhaps TRBD1 as D (6 bases). The V end lost 3 bases, the J end lost 5 bases, and 13 bases lay between the germline ends. The CDR3 has 13 amino acids. Germline V gene lookup returns CDR1 GTSNPN and CDR2 SVGIG (reference sequence).

The chain employs TRBV20-1 and TRBJ1-6, with D tentatively TRBD1 (5 bases). Trimming took off 2 bases at V and 8 bases at J, with 13 bases between the two ends. The CDR3 consists of 14 residues. Germline V gene lookup returns CDR1 DFQATT and CDR2 SNEGSKA (reference sequence). Here the CDR3 reads CSARSGTYHSPLHF. The DNA of the CDR3 is TGCAGTGCTAGATCCGGGACCTACCATTCACCCCTCCACTTT.

This clonotype was detected many times. The chain employs TRBV12-3 or TRBV12-4 and TRBJ1-1; D is undetermined. Trimming cost V 6 bases and J 3 bases, with 8 bases left between them. The CDR3 sequence is 12 residues long. The CDR3 loop reads CASRLRDTEAFF. Written as DNA, the CDR3 is TGTGCCAGCAGACTAAGAGACACTGAAGCTTTCTTT.

This clonotype was counted between two and nine times. A much larger clone differs from this one at a single base, so this may be a read error. V is TRBV6-1 and J is TRBJ1-1, with TRBD1 as a possible D gene (5 bases). This CDR3 has 15 residues. V was pared by 7 bases and J by 3 bases, with 18 bases between. CDR1 is MNHNS, CDR2 SASEGT, per germline. CDR3 sequence: CASTPGAATDTEAFF. CDR3 DNA: TGTGCCAGCACTCCTGGGGCAGCGACGGACACTGAAGCTTTCTTT.

This clonotype was counted at least ten times. The chain joins TRBV7-3 to TRBJ1-1, with D unresolved. The CDR3 runs 13 residues. The V gene's germline CDR1 is SGHTA and CDR2 FQGTGA. V was trimmed by 2 bases and J by 6 bases, leaving 10 bases between them. CDR3 amino acids: CASSLSLGAEAFF. Here the CDR3 DNA reads TGTGCCAGCAGCTTATCGTTAGGTGCTGAAGCTTTCTTT.

The chain is built from TRBV6-2 or TRBV6-3 and TRBJ1-2; 7 bases are shared with TRBD1. The CDR3 has 13 residues. From germline, CDR1 is MNHEY and CDR2 SVGEGT. J gave up 6 bases and V 5 bases, and 6 bases lay outside the gene matches. CDR3 in amino acids: CASSGRDRNGYTF. The CDR3 nucleotides are TGTGCCAGCAGTGGCCGGGACAGAAATGGCTACACCTTC.

This clonotype was observed many times. The rearrangement uses TRBV12-3 or TRBV12-4 and TRBJ1-2; perhaps TRBD1 as D (5 bases). V gave up 2 bases and J gave up 0 bases, with 10 bases separating them. The CDR3 consists of 15 residues. The CDR3 spells CASSLKLGANYGYTF. The DNA for the CDR3 is TGTGCCAGCAGTTTAAAGCTGGGGGCTAACTATGGCTACACCTTC.

This clonotype appeared a few times. The V call is TRBV11-2, the J call TRBJ2-7; no reliable D call. Trimming took 5 bases from V and 4 from J, leaving 18 bases between them. This CDR3 spans 15 amino acids. Germline V gene sequence: CDR1 SGHAT, CDR2 FQNNGV. The CDR3 nucleotides read TGTGCCAGCAGCCTCCACCTTGGGCTGATATACGAGCAGTACTTC. Protein product: CASSLHLGLIYEQYF.

This clonotype showed up just once. The genes are TRBV7-9 and TRBJ2-7, with D hard to call. This CDR3 region has 13 residues. V was shortened by 2 bases and J by 4 bases, with 9 bases between the two germline ends. Germline V gene data show CDR1 as SEHNR and CDR2 as FQNEAQ (reference sequence). CDR3 residues: CASSLQRSYEQYF. CDR3 sequence (DNA): TGTGCCAGCAGCTTACAACGTTCTTACGAGCAGTACTTC.

The genes are TRBV5-1 and TRBJ2-2, with 7 bases fitting TRBD1. Germline V gives CDR1 SGHRS, CDR2 YFSETQ. V was clipped by 1 base and J by 6 bases; unmatched bases: 3. The CDR3 runs 14 residues. The CDR3 coding sequence is TGCGCCAGCAGCTTGCAACAGGGGTCCGGGGAGCTGTTTTTT. Encoded protein: CASSLQQGSGELFF.

The table lists this clonotype with a few counts. The V gene is TRBV20-1, the J gene TRBJ2-4; 11 bases are a match to TRBD1. This CDR3 has 15 amino acids. With V trimmed by 2 bases and J by 7 bases, 7 bases remained unmatched. Germline V gene data show CDR1 as DFQATT and CDR2 as SNEGSKA (reference sequence). This CDR3 is CSARIPGQGGNIQYF. The CDR3 DNA reads TGCAGTGCTAGAATCCCGGGACAGGGGGGGAACATTCAGTACTTC.

On this clonotype itself: One end of the junction does not line up with germline, which may come from a read error. V gene TRBV6-1 combines with J gene TRBJ2-5, with D tentatively TRBD1 (5 bases). The germline CDR1 and CDR2 sequences are MNHNS and SASEGT. There are 15 residues in the CDR3. The CDR3 DNA reads as TGTGCCGGCAGTGAGGACGGACACTTCGGTGAGGCCCAGTACTTC. Residues: CAGSEDGHFGEAQYF.

CDR3 protein: CSAGTGDYGYTF. The DNA for the CDR3 is TGCAGCGCAGGGACAGGGGACTATGGCTACACCTTC. The genes are TRBV29-1 and TRBJ1-2; 10 bases align to TRBD1. V dropped 7 bases and J dropped 3; count of bases not matched to a gene: 2. The CDR3 consists of 12 residues. Germline CDR1 and CDR2: SQVTM and ANQGSEA.

A few counts support this clonotype. The chain couples TRBV7-2 to TRBJ2-3; D not certain. The CDR3 spans 16 residues. The germline V and J ends were trimmed by 5 bases and 0 bases, with 15 bases remaining between them. Looked up from germline, CDR1 is SGHTA and CDR2 is FQGNSA. The CDR3 bases are TGTGCCAGCAGCCCTAGGAGCTTTTTTAGCACAGATACGCAGTATTTT. Translated, it gives CASSPRSFFSTDTQYF.

This clonotype has more than one count but fewer than ten. This chain connects TRBV13 to TRBJ1-1; no clear D gene. Per germline, CDR1 PRHDT and CDR2 FYEKMQ (reference sequence). The CDR3 loop spans 13 amino acids. V was clipped by 8 bases and J by 0 bases, with 10 bases between them. The CDR3 here is CASQIGMNTEAFF. The CDR3 DNA follows: TGTGCCAGCCAAATCGGCATGAACACTGAAGCTTTCTTT.